This T cell receptor beta chain was sequenced for a study of shared clonotypes between healthy human individuals. Study-wide results and caveats: Estimated richness was generally greater in naive than memory subsets. Around 5.4% of naive CD4 clonotypes were common to a few donors.

Remarks on this clone: The target antigen is unknown.

In the original analysis: Owing to the provision of junction-only sequences devoid of quality scores by immunoSEQ, filtering differed. Assay: immunoSEQ multiplex PCR; the TCRdb copy retains only in-frame clones and omits some. V, J and clone size were drawn from that table, and D and trimming were deduced from the DNA. The sample contains 2 million to 2.5 million clones, roughly 90% of which appear only once. There are 13 residues in the CDR3. V was clipped by 0 bases and J by 7 bases, with 7 bases between them. The germline V gene has CDR1 SGHRS and CDR2 YFSETQ. The J gene is TRBJ2-2, the V gene TRBV5-1; D ambiguous. This clonotype originated in a man younger than 35 in good health. Some clones in this sample may be carry-over from other donors' samples. Sequencing input: naive CD4+ T cells from PBMCs. Subset specified: CD45RA+ positively selected. The CDR3 DNA is TGCGCCAGCAGCTTGGGTCCAGGCGGGGAGCTGTTTTTT. The encoded protein is CASSLGPGGELFF.